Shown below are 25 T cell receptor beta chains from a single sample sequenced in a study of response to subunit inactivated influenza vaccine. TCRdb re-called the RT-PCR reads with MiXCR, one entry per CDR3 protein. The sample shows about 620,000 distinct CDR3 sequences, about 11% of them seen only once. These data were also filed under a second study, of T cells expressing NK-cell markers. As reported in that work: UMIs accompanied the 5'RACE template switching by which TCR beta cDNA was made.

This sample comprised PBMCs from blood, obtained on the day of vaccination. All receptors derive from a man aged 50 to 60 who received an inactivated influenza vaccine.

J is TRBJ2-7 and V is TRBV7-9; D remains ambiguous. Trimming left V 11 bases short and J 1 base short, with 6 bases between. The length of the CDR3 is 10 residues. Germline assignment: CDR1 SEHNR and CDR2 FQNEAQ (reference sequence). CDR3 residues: CAAESYEQYF. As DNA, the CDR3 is TGTGCCGCAGAGTCCTACGAGCAGTACTTC.

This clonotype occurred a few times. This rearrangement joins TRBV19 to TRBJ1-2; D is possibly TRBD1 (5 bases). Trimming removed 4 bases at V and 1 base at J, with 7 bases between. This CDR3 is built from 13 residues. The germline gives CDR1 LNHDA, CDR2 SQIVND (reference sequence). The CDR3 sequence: CASSTQGNYGYTF. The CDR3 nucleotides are TGTGCCAGTAGTACCCAGGGTAACTATGGCTACACCTTC.

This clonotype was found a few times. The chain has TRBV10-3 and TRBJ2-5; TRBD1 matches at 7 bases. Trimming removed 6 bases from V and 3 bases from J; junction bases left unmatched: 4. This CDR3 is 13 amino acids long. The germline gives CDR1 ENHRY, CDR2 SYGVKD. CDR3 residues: CAIRNQGEETQYF. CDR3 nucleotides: TGTGCCATCAGAAATCAGGGGGAAGAGACCCAGTACTTC.

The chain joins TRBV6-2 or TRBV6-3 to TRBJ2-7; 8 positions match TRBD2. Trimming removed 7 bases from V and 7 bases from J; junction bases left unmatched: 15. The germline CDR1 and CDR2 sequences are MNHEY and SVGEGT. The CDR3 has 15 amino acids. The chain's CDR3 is CASTTLRISGKEQYF. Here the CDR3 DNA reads TGTGCCAGCACCACCCTAAGGATTAGCGGGAAGGAGCAGTACTTC.

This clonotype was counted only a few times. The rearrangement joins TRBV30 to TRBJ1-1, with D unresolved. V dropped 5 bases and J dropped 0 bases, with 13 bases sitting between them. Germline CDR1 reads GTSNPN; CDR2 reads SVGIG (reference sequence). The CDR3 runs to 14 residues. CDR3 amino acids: CAWYSGPMNTEAFF. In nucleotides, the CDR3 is TGTGCCTGGTATTCCGGGCCCATGAACACTGAAGCTTTCTTT.

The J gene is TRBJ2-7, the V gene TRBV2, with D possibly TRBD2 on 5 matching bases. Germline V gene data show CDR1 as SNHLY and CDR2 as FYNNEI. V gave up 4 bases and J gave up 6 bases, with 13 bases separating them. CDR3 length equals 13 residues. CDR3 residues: CASSALVRAEQYF. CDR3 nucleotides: TGTGCCAGCAGTGCCCTGGTGAGGGCCGAGCAGTACTTC.

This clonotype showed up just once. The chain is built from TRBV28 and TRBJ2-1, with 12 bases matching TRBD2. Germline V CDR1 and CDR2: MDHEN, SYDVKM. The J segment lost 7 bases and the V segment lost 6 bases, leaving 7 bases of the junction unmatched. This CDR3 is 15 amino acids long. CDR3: CASRGTSGPSNEQFF. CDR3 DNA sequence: TGTGCCAGCAGGGGGACTAGCGGGCCCTCGAATGAGCAGTTCTTC.

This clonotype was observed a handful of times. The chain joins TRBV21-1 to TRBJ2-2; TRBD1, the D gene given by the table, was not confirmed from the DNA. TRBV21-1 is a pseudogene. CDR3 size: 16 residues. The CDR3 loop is CASSIRPQGCTGELFF. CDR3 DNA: TGTGCCAGCAGCATAAGGCCACAGGGGTGCACCGGGGAGCTGTTTTTT.

CDR3 nucleotide sequence: TGCAGTGCTAAATACAGGGAGTGGGACACTGAAGCTTTCTTT. It encodes CSAKYREWDTEAFF. The chain joins TRBV20-1 to TRBJ1-1; possible D gene TRBD1, 6 bases. Per the germline V gene, CDR1 is DFQATT and CDR2 is SNEGSKA (reference sequence). Trimming took 4 bases from V and 3 from J, leaving 15 bases between them. The CDR3 loop spans 14 amino acids.

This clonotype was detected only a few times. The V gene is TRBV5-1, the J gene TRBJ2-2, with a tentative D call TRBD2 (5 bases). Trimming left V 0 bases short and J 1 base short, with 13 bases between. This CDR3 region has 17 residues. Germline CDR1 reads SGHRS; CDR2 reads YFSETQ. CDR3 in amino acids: CASSLVYGAGNTGELFF. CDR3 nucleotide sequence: TGCGCCAGCAGCTTGGTCTACGGCGCGGGGAACACCGGGGAGCTGTTTTTT.

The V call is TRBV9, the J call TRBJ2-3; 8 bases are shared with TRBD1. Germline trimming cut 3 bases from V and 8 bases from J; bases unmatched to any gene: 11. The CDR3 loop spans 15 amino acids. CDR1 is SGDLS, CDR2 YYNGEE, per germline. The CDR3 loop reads CASSGGQGTSSTQYF. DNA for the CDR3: TGTGCCAGCAGCGGCGGACAGGGAACTTCGAGTACGCAGTATTTT.

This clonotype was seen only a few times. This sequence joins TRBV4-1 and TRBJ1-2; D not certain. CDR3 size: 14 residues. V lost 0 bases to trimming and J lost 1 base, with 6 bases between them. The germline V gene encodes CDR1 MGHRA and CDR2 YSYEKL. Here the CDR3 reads CASSQDQVNYGYTF. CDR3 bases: TGCGCCAGCAGCCAAGATCAGGTTAACTATGGCTACACCTTC.

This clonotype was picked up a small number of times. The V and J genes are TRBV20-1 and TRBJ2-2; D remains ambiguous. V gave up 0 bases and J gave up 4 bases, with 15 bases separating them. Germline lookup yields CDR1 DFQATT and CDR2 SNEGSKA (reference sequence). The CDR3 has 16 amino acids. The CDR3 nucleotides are TGCAGTGCTAGAGATCTGAGGTCGAAGAGCACCGGGGAGCTGTTTTTT. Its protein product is CSARDLRSKSTGELFF.

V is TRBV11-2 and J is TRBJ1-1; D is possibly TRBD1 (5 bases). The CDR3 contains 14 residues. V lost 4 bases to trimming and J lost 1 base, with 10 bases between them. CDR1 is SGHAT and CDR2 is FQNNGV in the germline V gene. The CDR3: CASSSLTENTEAFF. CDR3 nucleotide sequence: TGTGCCAGCAGCTCCCTGACAGAGAACACTGAAGCTTTCTTT.

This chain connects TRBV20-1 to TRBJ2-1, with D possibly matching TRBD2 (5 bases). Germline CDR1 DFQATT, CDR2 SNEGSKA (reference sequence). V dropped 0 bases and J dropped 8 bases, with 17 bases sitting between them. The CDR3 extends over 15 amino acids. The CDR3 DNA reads TGCAGTGCTAGAGATCCCGGGGAAATTAAGGATGAGCAGTTCTTC. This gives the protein CSARDPGEIKDEQFF.

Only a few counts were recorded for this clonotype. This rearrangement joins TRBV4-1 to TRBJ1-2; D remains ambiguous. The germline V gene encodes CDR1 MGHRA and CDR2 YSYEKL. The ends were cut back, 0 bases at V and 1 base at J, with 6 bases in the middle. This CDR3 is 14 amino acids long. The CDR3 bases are TGCGCCAGCAGCCAAGAGAGGATTAACTATGGCTACACCTTC. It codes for CASSQERINYGYTF.

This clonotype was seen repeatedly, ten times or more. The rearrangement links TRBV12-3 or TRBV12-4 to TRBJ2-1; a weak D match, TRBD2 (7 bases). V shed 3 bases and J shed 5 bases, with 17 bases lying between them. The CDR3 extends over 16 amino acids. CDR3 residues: CASSFLRGRTDNEQFF. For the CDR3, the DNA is TGTGCCAGCAGTTTCTTGCGGGGGCGAACCGACAATGAGCAGTTCTTC.

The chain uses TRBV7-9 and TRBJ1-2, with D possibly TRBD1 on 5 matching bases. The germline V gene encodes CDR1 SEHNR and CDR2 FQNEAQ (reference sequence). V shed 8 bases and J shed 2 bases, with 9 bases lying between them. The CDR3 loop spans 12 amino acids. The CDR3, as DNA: TGTGCCAGCGCGGGGGGGAACTATGGCTACACCTTC. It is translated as CASAGGNYGYTF.

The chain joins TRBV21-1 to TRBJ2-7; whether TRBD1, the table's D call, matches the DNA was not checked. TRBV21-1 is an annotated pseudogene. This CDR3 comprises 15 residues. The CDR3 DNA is TGTGCCATCACTGGAGGAGGCAGGGGGCCGTACGAGCAGTACTTC. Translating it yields CAITGGGRGPYEQYF.

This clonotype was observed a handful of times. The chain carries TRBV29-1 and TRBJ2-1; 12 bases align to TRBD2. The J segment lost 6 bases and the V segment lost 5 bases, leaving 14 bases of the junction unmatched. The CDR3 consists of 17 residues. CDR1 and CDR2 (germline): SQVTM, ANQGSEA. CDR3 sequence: CSVSSPGGLAGSNEQFF. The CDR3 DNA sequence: TGCAGCGTTTCCTCCCCCGGCGGACTAGCGGGGTCCAATGAGCAGTTCTTC.

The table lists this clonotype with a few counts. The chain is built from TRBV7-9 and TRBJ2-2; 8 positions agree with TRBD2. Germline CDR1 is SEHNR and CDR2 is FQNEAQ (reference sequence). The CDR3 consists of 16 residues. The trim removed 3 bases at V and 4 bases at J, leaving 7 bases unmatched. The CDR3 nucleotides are TGTGCCAGCAGCTTGATTACCGGGACTAGCACCGGGGAGCTGTTTTTT. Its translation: CASSLITGTSTGELFF. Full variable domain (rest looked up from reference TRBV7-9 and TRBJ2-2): DTGVSQNPRHKITKRGQNVTFRCDPISEHNRLYWYRQTLGQGPEFLTYFQNEAQLEKSRLLSDRFSAERPKGSFSTLEIQRTEQGDSAMYLCASSLITGTSTGELFFGEGSRLTVL.

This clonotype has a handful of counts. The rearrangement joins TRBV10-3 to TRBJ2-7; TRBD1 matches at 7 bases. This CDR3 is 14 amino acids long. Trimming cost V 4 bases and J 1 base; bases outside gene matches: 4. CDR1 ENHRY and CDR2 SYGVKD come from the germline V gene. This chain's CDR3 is CAISGTGESYEQYF. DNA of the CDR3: TGTGCCATCAGTGGAACAGGGGAGTCCTACGAGCAGTACTTC.

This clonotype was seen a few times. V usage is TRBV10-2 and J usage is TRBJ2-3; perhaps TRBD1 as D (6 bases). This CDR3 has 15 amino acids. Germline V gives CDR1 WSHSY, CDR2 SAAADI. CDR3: CAANRGWGPGDTQYF. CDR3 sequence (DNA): TGCGCAGCCAATAGGGGTTGGGGGCCAGGGGATACGCAGTATTTT.

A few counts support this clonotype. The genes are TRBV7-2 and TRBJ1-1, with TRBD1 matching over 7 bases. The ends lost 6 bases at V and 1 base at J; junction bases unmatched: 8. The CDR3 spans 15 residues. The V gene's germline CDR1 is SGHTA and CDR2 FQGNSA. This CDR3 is CASSRRDSSNTEAFF. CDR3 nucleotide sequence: TGTGCCAGCAGTCGAAGGGACAGCTCGAACACTGAAGCTTTCTTT.

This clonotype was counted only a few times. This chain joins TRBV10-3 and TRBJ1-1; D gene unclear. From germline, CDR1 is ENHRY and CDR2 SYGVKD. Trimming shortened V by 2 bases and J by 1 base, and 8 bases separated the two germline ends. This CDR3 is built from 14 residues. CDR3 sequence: CAISEALRNTEAFF. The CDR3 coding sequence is TGTGCCATCAGTGAGGCCCTTAGGAACACTGAAGCTTTCTTT.